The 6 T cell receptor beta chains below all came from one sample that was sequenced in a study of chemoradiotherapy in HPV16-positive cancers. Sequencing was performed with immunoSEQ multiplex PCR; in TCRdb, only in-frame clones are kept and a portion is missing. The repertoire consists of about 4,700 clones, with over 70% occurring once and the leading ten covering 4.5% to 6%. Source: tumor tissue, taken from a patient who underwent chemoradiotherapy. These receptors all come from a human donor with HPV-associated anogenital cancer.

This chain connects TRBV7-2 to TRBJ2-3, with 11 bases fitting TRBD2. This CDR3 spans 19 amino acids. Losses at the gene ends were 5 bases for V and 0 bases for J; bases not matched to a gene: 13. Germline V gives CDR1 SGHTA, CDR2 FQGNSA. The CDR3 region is CASSLTLLAGGASTDTQYF. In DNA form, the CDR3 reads TGTGCCAGCAGCCTCACCCTCCTAGCGGGAGGCGCGAGCACAGATACGCAGTATTTT. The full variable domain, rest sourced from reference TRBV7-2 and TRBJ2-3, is GAGVSQSPSNKVTEKGKDVELRCDPISGHTALYWYRQSLGQGLEFLIYFQGNSAPDKSGLPSDRFSAERTGGSVSTLTIQRTQQEDSAVYLCASSLTLLAGGASTDTQYFGPGTRLTVL.

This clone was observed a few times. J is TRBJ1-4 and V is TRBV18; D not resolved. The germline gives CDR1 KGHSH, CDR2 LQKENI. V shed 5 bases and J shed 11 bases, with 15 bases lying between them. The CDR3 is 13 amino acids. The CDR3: CASSNGTRKKLFF. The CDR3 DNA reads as TGTGCCAGCTCAAATGGTACGAGGAAGAAACTGTTTTTT.

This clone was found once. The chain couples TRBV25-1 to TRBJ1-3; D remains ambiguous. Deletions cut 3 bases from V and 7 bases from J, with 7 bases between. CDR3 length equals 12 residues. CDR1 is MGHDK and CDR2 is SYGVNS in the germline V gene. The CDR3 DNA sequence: TGTGCCAGCAGTGATGTATCGAACACCATATATTTT. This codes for CASSDVSNTIYF. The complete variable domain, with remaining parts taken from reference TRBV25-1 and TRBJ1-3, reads EADIYQTPRYLVIGTGKKITLECSQTMGHDKMYWYQQDPGMELHLIHYSYGVNSTEKGDLSSESTVSRIRTEHFPLTLESARPSHTSQYLCASSDVSNTIYFGEGSWLTVV.

The CDR3 bases are TGTGCCAGCAGGGTCGGGACAGCCTATGGCTACACCTTC. Translation gives CASRVGTAYGYTF. The gene calls are TRBV6-6 and TRBJ1-2, with 7 bases lining up with TRBD1. Germline values: CDR1 MNHNY, CDR2 SVGAGI (reference sequence). CDR3 length: 13 amino acids. V lost 6 bases, J lost 4 bases, and 5 bases stayed unmatched.

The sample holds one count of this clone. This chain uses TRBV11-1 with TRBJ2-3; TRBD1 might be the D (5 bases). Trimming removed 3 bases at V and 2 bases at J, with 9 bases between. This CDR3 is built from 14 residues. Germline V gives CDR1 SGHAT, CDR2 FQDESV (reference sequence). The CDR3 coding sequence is TGTGCCAGCAGCTTCTTAGGGGACACAGATACGCAGTATTTT. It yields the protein CASSFLGDTDTQYF.

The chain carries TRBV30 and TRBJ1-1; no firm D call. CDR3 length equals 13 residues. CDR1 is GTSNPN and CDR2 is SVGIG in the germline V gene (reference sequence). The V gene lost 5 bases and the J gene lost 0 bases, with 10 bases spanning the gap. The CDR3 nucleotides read TGTGCCTGGGACACAATCATGAACACTGAAGCTTTCTTT. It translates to CAWDTIMNTEAFF.